The 4 T cell receptor beta chains below all came from one sample that was sequenced in a study of blood T cell repertoires in COVID-19. Method: immunoSEQ multiplex PCR; TCRdb's copy keeps in-frame clones and lacks some. The sample lists hundreds of thousands of clones, approximately 86% seen once, with 3.3% in the top ten. The sample was PBMCs or T cells enriched from blood (not recorded which). These receptors were collected from a woman aged 40 to 50 with acute COVID-19.

This chain joins TRBV18 and TRBJ2-3, with 7 bases matching TRBD2. CDR1 KGHSH and CDR2 LQKENI come from the germline V gene. This CDR3 region has 14 residues. V was clipped by 3 bases and J by 5 bases; unmatched bases: 5. The chain's CDR3 is CASSPGRQGDTQYF. Here the CDR3 DNA reads TGTGCCAGCTCACCCGGGAGGCAAGGAGATACGCAGTATTTT.

The chain combines TRBV5-1 with TRBJ1-1; D perhaps matches TRBD1 (5 bases). Trimming shortened V by 3 bases and J by 1 base, and 10 bases separated the two germline ends. Germline V CDR1 and CDR2: SGHRS, YFSETQ. CDR3 size: 14 residues. The CDR3 nucleotides read TGCGCCAGCAGCTCCCTCACAGGGAACACTGAAGCTTTCTTT. It encodes CASSSLTGNTEAFF.

The sample holds one count of this clone. The rearrangement uses TRBV27 and TRBJ2-1, with D possibly being TRBD2 (6 bases). V was clipped by 6 bases and J by 0 bases, with 21 bases between them. The V gene's germline CDR1 is MNHEY and CDR2 SMNVEV (reference sequence). The CDR3 is 18 residues long. CDR3 DNA: TGTGCCAGCAGCTTAAGCTCGGAGCGGGCGAGCTCCTACAATGAGCAGTTCTTC. It is translated as CASSLSSERASSYNEQFF.

This chain uses TRBV7-9 with TRBJ2-7, with 7 bases identical to TRBD1. CDR1 is SEHNR, CDR2 FQNEAQ, per germline (reference sequence). CDR3 length: 15 residues. With 4 bases clipped from V and 4 bases from J, the junction kept 10 bases outside the gene matches. The CDR3 DNA reads TGTGCCAGCAGCTCCACCACGGGGACAGCATACGAGCAGTACTTC. The encoded protein is CASSSTTGTAYEQYF.